A selection of T cell receptor beta chains follows, all from one sample in a study of blood T cell repertoires in COVID-19. Profiling relied on immunoSEQ multiplex PCR, and the TCRdb table lists in-frame clones only, not all of them. The sample has some 330,000 clones, around four fifths seen once; the top ten hold about 4.9%. Sequenced input: PBMCs or T cells enriched from blood (not recorded which). The receptors stem from a woman aged 50 to 60 who had recovered from COVID-19. Each CDR3 is given with its conserved first and last residue. D genes are given only for firm matches. Size is stated for part of the rows, as once, few or many counts, or as a class when the clone is expanded.

V,J,size,D,CDR3,DNA
TRBV11-3,TRBJ1-3,-,TRBD1,CASRSHTGAGNTIYF,TGTGCCAGCAGATCCCATACAGGGGCTGGAAACACCATATATTTT
TRBV4-2,TRBJ1-2,-,-,CASSQDLDPLGGYTF,TGTGCCAGCAGCCAAGATCTCGACCCCCTAGGAGGCTACACCTTC
TRBV28,TRBJ1-2,-,TRBD1,CASSTRQGLYGYTF,TGTGCCAGCAGCACCCGACAGGGTCTCTATGGCTACACCTTC
TRBV7-9,TRBJ1-3,-,TRBD1,CASSRDRFDSGNTIYF,TGTGCCAGCAGCAGGGACAGGTTCGACTCTGGAAACACCATATATTTT
TRBV7-2,TRBJ1-2,once,-,CASSPQLQGFYGYTF,TGTGCCAGCAGCCCGCAACTTCAGGGTTTCTATGGCTACACCTTC
TRBV18,TRBJ2-1,-,-,CASSEQNQQFF,TGTGCCAGCTCAGAACAGAATCAGCAGTTCTTC
TRBV13,TRBJ2-1,-,TRBD1,CASSSPTGTGQYNEQFF,TGTGCCAGCAGCTCTCCGACCGGGACAGGCCAGTACAATGAGCAGTTCTTC
TRBV5-1,TRBJ1-4,few,-,CASSFRGRTNEKLFF,TGCGCCAGCAGCTTCAGGGGACGGACTAATGAAAAACTGTTTTTT
TRBV15,TRBJ1-6,few,-,CATSPVSGSSGLHF,TGTGCCACCAGCCCAGTCTCGGGGAGTTCAGGCCTCCACTTT
TRBV6-5,TRBJ1-2,-,TRBD1,CASSKQGAGGYTF,TGTGCCAGCAGTAAACAGGGGGCAGGTGGCTACACCTTC
TRBV9,TRBJ2-3,-,TRBD2,CASSGSPSGLTDTQYF,TGTGCCAGCAGCGGTAGCCCTAGCGGCCTCACAGATACGCAGTATTTT
TRBV5-1,TRBJ1-2,-,-,CASSLGLAYGYTF,TGCGCCAGCAGCTTGGGGCTAGCCTATGGCTACACCTTC